This T cell receptor (beta chain) was recorded in a study of identical twins. This clonotype showed up just a few times. V lost 5 bases to trimming and J lost 1 base, with 6 bases between them. This CDR3 has 12 residues. Germline loops: CDR1 SEHNR, CDR2 FQNEAQ (reference sequence). TCRdb re-analysed the 5' RACE reads in MiXCR, keeping a single row per CDR3 protein. The data contain approximately 590,000 distinct CDR3 sequences, roughly 9.9% of them singletons. These data were also filed under a second study, of yellow fever vaccine responses in identical twins.

The sequencing sample was made of PBMCs. The clonotype was recovered from a woman younger than 35 in good health. This chain links TRBV7-9 with TRBJ2-7; D unclear. CDR3 sequence: CASSASSYEQYF. The CDR3 DNA is TGTGCCAGCAGCGCGTCTTCCTACGAGCAGTACTTC.